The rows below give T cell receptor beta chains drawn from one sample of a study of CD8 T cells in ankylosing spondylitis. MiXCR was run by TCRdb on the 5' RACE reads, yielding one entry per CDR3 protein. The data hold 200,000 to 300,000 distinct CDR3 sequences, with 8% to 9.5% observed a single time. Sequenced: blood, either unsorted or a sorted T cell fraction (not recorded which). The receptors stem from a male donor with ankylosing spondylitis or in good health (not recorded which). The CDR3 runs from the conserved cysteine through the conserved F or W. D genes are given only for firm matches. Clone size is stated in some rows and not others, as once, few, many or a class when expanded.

CDR3 DNA: TGCAGTGCTCTCCGGGACAGGGGTTACAATGAGCAGTTCTTC
CDR3 protein: CSALRDRGYNEQFF
J gene: TRBJ2-1
clone size: -
D gene: TRBD1
V gene: TRBV20-1

CDR3 DNA: TGTGCCAGCAGCTTAGATAAACGGGGCTTCGGTGAGCAGTTCTTC
CDR3 protein: CASSLDKRGFGEQFF
J gene: TRBJ2-1
clone size: many
D gene: -
V gene: TRBV7-2

CDR3 DNA: TGCGCCAGCAGACTGGTAGCGGGAGTCAGCTACGAGCAGTACTTC
CDR3 protein: CASRLVAGVSYEQYF
J gene: TRBJ2-7
clone size: many
D gene: TRBD2
V gene: TRBV5-1

CDR3 DNA: TGTGCCAGCAGCTCCACCCGAGTGGGGGCCTACGAGCAGTACTTC
CDR3 protein: CASSSTRVGAYEQYF
J gene: TRBJ2-7
clone size: many
D gene: -
V gene: TRBV7-2

CDR3 DNA: TGTGCCAGCTCACCACTAGCGGGGACGAACACCGGGGAGCTGTTTTTT
CDR3 protein: CASSPLAGTNTGELFF
J gene: TRBJ2-2
clone size: few
D gene: TRBD2
V gene: TRBV18

CDR3 DNA: TGTGCCAGCAGCTTGGCCTTTCCGGCCACAGATACGCAGTATTTT
CDR3 protein: CASSLAFPATDTQYF
J gene: TRBJ2-3
clone size: -
D gene: -
V gene: TRBV5-5

CDR3 DNA: TGCAGTGCTAGACCCCCTGGGGGGACGTCCTACAATGAGCAGTTCTTC
CDR3 protein: CSARPPGGTSYNEQFF
J gene: TRBJ2-1
clone size: many
D gene: -
V gene: TRBV20-1

CDR3 DNA: TGCAGTGCTAGAGAGCAAGGGGCCCCGTATGGCTACACCTTC
CDR3 protein: CSAREQGAPYGYTF
J gene: TRBJ1-2
clone size: -
D gene: -
V gene: TRBV20-1

CDR3 DNA: TGTGCCAGCAGTGGGGAGAGGGGCTCGGTCTATGGCTACACCTTC
CDR3 protein: CASSGERGSVYGYTF
J gene: TRBJ1-2
clone size: -
D gene: -
V gene: TRBV25-1

CDR3 DNA: TGTGCCAGCAGCTTTGGATCCCGAGACTACTACAATGAGCAGTTCTTC
CDR3 protein: CASSFGSRDYYNEQFF
J gene: TRBJ2-1
clone size: many
D gene: -
V gene: TRBV5-8

CDR3 DNA: TGCGCCAGCAGCCCGGAGGCAGGGGCTACTAATCAGCCCCAGCATTTT
CDR3 protein: CASSPEAGATNQPQHF
J gene: TRBJ1-5
clone size: many
D gene: -
V gene: TRBV5-1

CDR3 DNA: TGTGCCAGCAGCATTACGGACAGGGCGAGAGATACGCAGTATTTT
CDR3 protein: CASSITDRARDTQYF
J gene: TRBJ2-3
clone size: many
D gene: TRBD1
V gene: TRBV12-3/TRBV12-4

CDR3 DNA: TGTGCCAGGAGCCCGGGGCGGAGCTGCTACGAGCAGTACTTC
CDR3 protein: CARSPGRSCYEQYF
J gene: TRBJ2-7
clone size: -
D gene: -
V gene: TRBV7-1

CDR3 DNA: TGTGCCAGTAGTCCCCCTCCGGGACAGGGGGTATATAGCAATCAGCCCCAGCATTTT
CDR3 protein: CASSPPPGQGVYSNQPQHF
J gene: TRBJ1-5
clone size: many
D gene: TRBD1
V gene: TRBV19

CDR3 DNA: TGCAGTGCTAGTCGACTACAGAGCACAGATACGCAGTATTTT
CDR3 protein: CSASRLQSTDTQYF
J gene: TRBJ2-3
clone size: many
D gene: -
V gene: TRBV20-1

CDR3 DNA: TGTGCCAGCAGCTTAAGTCCTAGCGGGAGGGAAGAGCAGTACTTC
CDR3 protein: CASSLSPSGREEQYF
J gene: TRBJ2-7
clone size: few
D gene: TRBD2
V gene: TRBV7-3

CDR3 DNA: TGCAGTGCTAGATACGGACAGGCTAAAGAGACCCAGTACTTC
CDR3 protein: CSARYGQAKETQYF
J gene: TRBJ2-5
clone size: few
D gene: TRBD1
V gene: TRBV20-1

CDR3 DNA: TGTGCCAGCAGCACTAGCGGGGGTTTCTATGAGCAGTTCTTC
CDR3 protein: CASSTSGGFYEQFF
J gene: TRBJ2-1
clone size: -
D gene: TRBD2
V gene: TRBV7-2

CDR3 DNA: TGTGCCAGCAGGTTAAACAGGGATGAGCAGTTCTTC
CDR3 protein: CASRLNRDEQFF
J gene: TRBJ2-1
clone size: many
D gene: -
V gene: TRBV6-6

CDR3 DNA: TGTGCCAGCAGTAACCCCTACAGGTTCCAGCAGTTCTTC
CDR3 protein: CASSNPYRFQQFF
J gene: TRBJ2-1
clone size: many
D gene: -
V gene: TRBV6-5

CDR3 DNA: TGTGCCAGCAGGAGACTAGCGGGCTCCTACGAGCAGTACTTC
CDR3 protein: CASRRLAGSYEQYF
J gene: TRBJ2-7
clone size: few
D gene: TRBD2
V gene: TRBV6-1

CDR3 DNA: TGTGCCAGCAGCTTTCGCAGCGGGGGTTACAATGAGCAGTTCTTC
CDR3 protein: CASSFRSGGYNEQFF
J gene: TRBJ2-1
clone size: -
D gene: TRBD2
V gene: TRBV7-2

CDR3 DNA: TGTGCCAGCAGCTTAGCGCTCGGCTCCTCGCTCCCCTATTTT
CDR3 protein: CASSLALGSSLPYF
J gene: TRBJ2-3
clone size: -
D gene: -
V gene: TRBV7-2

CDR3 DNA: TGTGCCAGCAGTTACCTCTATACGGTGAACACTGAAGCTTTCTTT
CDR3 protein: CASSYLYTVNTEAFF
J gene: TRBJ1-1
clone size: many
D gene: -
V gene: TRBV6-5

CDR3 DNA: TGTGCCAGCAGCCAGGACCCTTCCTTCGGGGAGCTGTTTTTT
CDR3 protein: CASSQDPSFGELFF
J gene: TRBJ2-2
clone size: many
D gene: -
V gene: TRBV7-2

CDR3 DNA: TGTGCCATCAGTGAGTCAGGCGGGGGGAACTCCTACGAGCAGTACTTC
CDR3 protein: CAISESGGGNSYEQYF
J gene: TRBJ2-7
clone size: many
D gene: TRBD2
V gene: TRBV10-3

CDR3 DNA: TGTGCCTGGAGTAGCGCCTCCTACAATGAGCAGTTCTTC
CDR3 protein: CAWSSASYNEQFF
J gene: TRBJ2-1
clone size: many
D gene: -
V gene: TRBV30

CDR3 DNA: TGTGCCACCAGTGATTATGGGGGGACAGGGAATGAGCAGTTCTTC
CDR3 protein: CATSDYGGTGNEQFF
J gene: TRBJ2-1
clone size: many
D gene: TRBD1
V gene: TRBV24-1

CDR3 DNA: TGTGCCAGCAGTTTCCCCGCCTTAGCGGGAGGGTTCCACGAGCAGTACTTC
CDR3 protein: CASSFPALAGGFHEQYF
J gene: TRBJ2-7
clone size: many
D gene: TRBD2
V gene: TRBV27

CDR3 DNA: TGCAGTGCTAGATCTCCTTCTTTCCGCTATCGGACAGAGGGGGGAAAAAACATTCAGTACTTC
CDR3 protein: CSARSPSFRYRTEGGKNIQYF
J gene: TRBJ2-4
clone size: many
D gene: -
V gene: TRBV20-1

CDR3 DNA: TGCAGCGTTGAAGATCCTCCACTACCCGAGCAGTACTTC
CDR3 protein: CSVEDPPLPEQYF
J gene: TRBJ2-7
clone size: -
D gene: -
V gene: TRBV29-1

CDR3 DNA: TGTGCCATCAGTGGGACAGGACGAAACTCCGAATTCTCCTTC
CDR3 protein: CAISGTGRNSEFSF
J gene: TRBJ1-2
clone size: -
D gene: TRBD1
V gene: TRBV10-3

CDR3 DNA: TGTGCCAGCAGCTTATCTAGGGTAGCGAACACCGGGGAGCTGTTTTTT
CDR3 protein: CASSLSRVANTGELFF
J gene: TRBJ2-2
clone size: many
D gene: -
V gene: TRBV7-2

CDR3 DNA: TGTGCCAGCAGCGATAGCGGGAGTAATTACGAGCAGTACTTC
CDR3 protein: CASSDSGSNYEQYF
J gene: TRBJ2-7
clone size: many
D gene: TRBD2
V gene: TRBV9

CDR3 DNA: TGTGCCAGCAGCTTAAGGGTGGGAGGGGACCAAGAGACCCAGTACTTC
CDR3 protein: CASSLRVGGDQETQYF
J gene: TRBJ2-5
clone size: many
D gene: TRBD2
V gene: TRBV7-9

CDR3 DNA: TGTGCCAGCAGCTTAAACGTGTACAATGAGCAGTTCTTC
CDR3 protein: CASSLNVYNEQFF
J gene: TRBJ2-1
clone size: many
D gene: -
V gene: TRBV7-3

CDR3 DNA: TGCAGTGCTAGTCCCCTAATGAGGGGTGGCGGCACTGAAGCTTTCTTT
CDR3 protein: CSASPLMRGGGTEAFF
J gene: TRBJ1-1
clone size: many
D gene: -
V gene: TRBV20-1

CDR3 DNA: TGCAGTGCTGACCCCGGGGGTATCAACACAGATACGCAGTATTTT
CDR3 protein: CSADPGGINTDTQYF
J gene: TRBJ2-3
clone size: many
D gene: -
V gene: TRBV20-1

CDR3 DNA: TGTGCCAGCTCACGGTCTCAAGAGACCCAGTACTTC
CDR3 protein: CASSRSQETQYF
J gene: TRBJ2-5
clone size: many
D gene: -
V gene: TRBV18

CDR3 DNA: TGTGCCAGCAGCCAAGGATCACGGGGTTCACCCCTCCACTTT
CDR3 protein: CASSQGSRGSPLHF
J gene: TRBJ1-6
clone size: many
D gene: -
V gene: TRBV3-1

CDR3 DNA: TGCGCCAGCAGCCACTACACGAGCTCCTACGAGCAGTACTTC
CDR3 protein: CASSHYTSSYEQYF
J gene: TRBJ2-7
clone size: many
D gene: -
V gene: TRBV5-1

CDR3 DNA: TGCGCCAGCACTCTCGGACAGGGGAGCCACAATGAGCAGTTCTTC
CDR3 protein: CASTLGQGSHNEQFF
J gene: TRBJ2-1
clone size: many
D gene: TRBD1
V gene: TRBV5-1

CDR3 DNA: TGTGCCAGCAGCTTGCAAGCAGGGAGGTCGGATCAGCCCCAGCATTTT
CDR3 protein: CASSLQAGRSDQPQHF
J gene: TRBJ1-5
clone size: -
D gene: -
V gene: TRBV5-6

CDR3 DNA: TGCAGTGCTACAGATACGCAGTATTTT
CDR3 protein: CSATDTQYF
J gene: TRBJ2-3
clone size: many
D gene: -
V gene: TRBV20-1

CDR3 DNA: TGCGCCAGCAGCCAAGATCAAACGTTAAGCTCCTACAATGAGCAGTTCTTC
CDR3 protein: CASSQDQTLSSYNEQFF
J gene: TRBJ2-1
clone size: many
D gene: -
V gene: TRBV4-1

CDR3 DNA: TGCAGTGCCCACGGGAGGCAGACTAGCGGATCTTCTAAGGAGCAGTACTTC
CDR3 protein: CSAHGRQTSGSSKEQYF
J gene: TRBJ2-7
clone size: -
D gene: TRBD2
V gene: TRBV20-1

CDR3 DNA: TGTGCCAGCAGCCAAGGGACTAGCTACGAGCAGTACTTC
CDR3 protein: CASSQGTSYEQYF
J gene: TRBJ2-7
clone size: many
D gene: TRBD2
V gene: TRBV14

CDR3 DNA: TGCAGTGCTAGTATTGGAGAGGCCTACAATGAGCAGTTCTTC
CDR3 protein: CSASIGEAYNEQFF
J gene: TRBJ2-1
clone size: few
D gene: -
V gene: TRBV20-1

CDR3 DNA: TGTGCCAGCAGCTTGAAGAGGACAGGCAGCTCCTACGAGCAGTACTTC
CDR3 protein: CASSLKRTGSSYEQYF
J gene: TRBJ2-7
clone size: many
D gene: TRBD1
V gene: TRBV5-8

CDR3 DNA: TGTGCCAGCAGCTTAGGGGAAGCGGGGAACACTGAAGCTTTCTTT
CDR3 protein: CASSLGEAGNTEAFF
J gene: TRBJ1-1
clone size: -
D gene: -
V gene: TRBV5-5

CDR3 DNA: TGTGCCAGCAGTCTTTCCGGGACGGAGGGGTATCTAGCCAAAAACATTCAGTACTTC
CDR3 protein: CASSLSGTEGYLAKNIQYF
J gene: TRBJ2-4
clone size: few
D gene: -
V gene: TRBV6-1

CDR3 DNA: TGTGCCAGCAGTTTAGGACAGGGACTACCTTATAGCAATCAGCCCCAGCATTTT
CDR3 protein: CASSLGQGLPYSNQPQHF
J gene: TRBJ1-5
clone size: -
D gene: TRBD1
V gene: TRBV12-3/TRBV12-4

CDR3 DNA: TGTGCCAGCAGTCGGGTTTCGGACACTGAAGCTTTCTTT
CDR3 protein: CASSRVSDTEAFF
J gene: TRBJ1-1
clone size: many
D gene: -
V gene: TRBV6-2/TRBV6-3

CDR3 DNA: TGCGCCAGCAGCTCCAGGGAACAAAAGAATTCACCCCTCCACTTT
CDR3 protein: CASSSREQKNSPLHF
J gene: TRBJ1-6
clone size: -
D gene: -
V gene: TRBV5-1

CDR3 DNA: TGTGCCAGCAGTTACGGTGGGACGGTCTATGGCTACACCTTC
CDR3 protein: CASSYGGTVYGYTF
J gene: TRBJ1-2
clone size: few
D gene: -
V gene: TRBV6-5

CDR3 DNA: TGCGCCAGCAGTGAGGGGGGGACAGGTTTGTACGAGCAGTACTTC
CDR3 protein: CASSEGGTGLYEQYF
J gene: TRBJ2-7
clone size: -
D gene: TRBD1
V gene: TRBV10-1

CDR3 DNA: TGTGCCAGCAGCTTGGTAATGGTGTCCTCCTACGAGCAGTACTTC
CDR3 protein: CASSLVMVSSYEQYF
J gene: TRBJ2-7
clone size: many
D gene: -
V gene: TRBV5-6

CDR3 DNA: TGTGCCAGCAGTATTCCCGGTCGTCGGTCTGGAAACACCATATATTTT
CDR3 protein: CASSIPGRRSGNTIYF
J gene: TRBJ1-3
clone size: -
D gene: -
V gene: TRBV12-3/TRBV12-4

CDR3 DNA: TGTGCCAGCGAGGGCCAGGTTGGGCAGCCCCAGCATTTT
CDR3 protein: CASEGQVGQPQHF
J gene: TRBJ1-5
clone size: many
D gene: -
V gene: TRBV12-3/TRBV12-4